The next 8 T cell receptor beta chains were all read from a single sample in a study of CD8+ T cells in alopecia areata. Treatment described: oral pan-JAK inhibitor, 5-10 mg twice daily. RNA was extracted and reverse transcribed into cDNA as the sequencing template. The assay was immunoSEQ multiplex PCR, and TCRdb's table has in-frame clones only and misses some. The data contain 85,000 to 95,000 clones, about 70% of them singletons. Sequenced material: CD8+ T cells sorted from blood, taken around week 44, from a patient treated with tofacitinib. These TCRs come from a human donor with alopecia areata.

This clone has just a few counts. This rearrangement joins TRBV19 to TRBJ2-1; D uncertain. Trimming stripped 1 base from V and 5 bases from J, with 6 bases between. Germline CDR1 and CDR2: LNHDA and SQIVND (reference sequence). The CDR3 is made up of 13 amino acids. The CDR3 protein is CASSIGWNNEQFF. The CDR3 nucleotides are TGTGCCAGTAGTATAGGATGGAACAATGAGCAGTTCTTC.

The chain couples TRBV7-2 to TRBJ2-7; no clear D gene. Germline V gene lookup returns CDR1 SGHTA and CDR2 FQGNSA. This CDR3 contains 14 residues. V shed 5 bases and J shed 2 bases, with 13 bases lying between them. The CDR3: CASSQYFGPYEQYF. As DNA, the CDR3 is TGTGCCAGCAGCCAATACTTCGGTCCCTACGAGCAGTACTTC.

J is TRBJ1-1 and V is TRBV4-1, with D maybe TRBD1 (5 bases). Trimming took 5 bases from V and 4 from J, leaving 11 bases between them. Germline assignment: CDR1 MGHRA and CDR2 YSYEKL. The CDR3 covers 13 residues. This CDR3 is CASSLQGSTEAFF. The CDR3 DNA is TGCGCCAGCAGCTTGCAGGGATCCACTGAAGCTTTCTTT.

V is TRBV9 and J is TRBJ1-2; D may be TRBD1 (6 bases). The CDR3 is made up of 15 amino acids. The V end lost 2 bases, the J end lost 4 bases, and 15 bases lay between the germline ends. The germline gives CDR1 SGDLS, CDR2 YYNGEE. The CDR3 sequence: CASSVGRLGAYGYTF. The DNA of the CDR3 is TGTGCCAGCAGCGTCGGACGGCTGGGGGCCTATGGCTACACCTTC. The full variable domain, in which reference TRBV9 and TRBJ1-2 provide the parts outside the CDR3, is DSGVTQTPKHLITATGQRVTLRCSPRSGDLSVYWYQQSLDQGLQFLIQYYNGEERAKGNILERFSAQQFPDLHSELNLSSLELGDSALYFCASSVGRLGAYGYTFGSGTRLTVV.

This clone was recorded once. The chain is built from TRBV2 and TRBJ2-7, with D possibly being TRBD2 (5 bases). Germline CDR1 SNHLY, CDR2 FYNNEI. This CDR3 comprises 13 residues. Between the trimmed V and J ends, which lost 3 bases and 5 bases, there was a span of 11 bases. CDR3 sequence reads: CASSDRGPDEQYF. CDR3 DNA sequence: TGTGCCAGCAGTGATCGGGGTCCCGACGAGCAGTACTTC.

The chain links TRBV30 to TRBJ2-7; D perhaps matches TRBD1 (6 bases). The V end lost 0 bases, the J end lost 7 bases, and 16 bases lay between the germline ends. The CDR3 runs to 14 residues. Germline CDR1 GTSNPN, CDR2 SVGIG (reference sequence). The CDR3 here is CAWSVGPGAVEQYF. The CDR3 DNA follows: TGTGCCTGGAGTGTAGGCCCAGGGGCAGTGGAGCAGTACTTC.

The rearrangement uses TRBV4-1 and TRBJ2-2; D is ambiguous. The V and J ends lost 0 bases and 0 bases respectively, with 8 bases between them. CDR3 length equals 16 residues. From germline, CDR1 is MGHRA and CDR2 YSYEKL. The CDR3 sequence: CASSQDGRTNTGELFF. For the CDR3, the DNA is TGCGCCAGCAGCCAAGATGGACGGACGAACACCGGGGAGCTGTTTTTT.

V and J are TRBV4-3 and TRBJ1-1; D not certain. V lost 1 base to trimming and J lost 5 bases, with 8 bases between them. Germline CDR1 LGHNA, CDR2 YSLEER. The CDR3 loop spans 13 amino acids. The CDR3 loop is CASSQGRKTEAFF. The CDR3 nucleotides read TGCGCCAGCAGCCAAGGCAGGAAGACTGAAGCTTTCTTT.